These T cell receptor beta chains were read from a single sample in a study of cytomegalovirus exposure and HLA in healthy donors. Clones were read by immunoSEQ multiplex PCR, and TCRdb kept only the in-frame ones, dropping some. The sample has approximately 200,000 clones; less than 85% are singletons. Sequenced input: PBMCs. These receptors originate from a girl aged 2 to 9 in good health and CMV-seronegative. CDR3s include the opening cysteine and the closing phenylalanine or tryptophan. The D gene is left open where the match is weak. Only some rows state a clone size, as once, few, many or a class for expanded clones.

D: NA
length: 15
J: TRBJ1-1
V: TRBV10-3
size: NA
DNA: TGTGCCATCAGTGACCGAACGGACAGGAACACTGAAGCTTTCTTT
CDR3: CAISDRTDRNTEAFF

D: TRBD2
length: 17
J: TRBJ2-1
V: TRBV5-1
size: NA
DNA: TGCGCCAGCAGCTTGGCCCCAGCGGGGAGCTCCTACAATGAGCAGTTCTTC
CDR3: CASSLAPAGSSYNEQFF

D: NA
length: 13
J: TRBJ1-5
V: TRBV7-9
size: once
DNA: TGTGCCAGCAGCTACGACGGGAATCAGCCCCAGCATTTT
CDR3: CASSYDGNQPQHF

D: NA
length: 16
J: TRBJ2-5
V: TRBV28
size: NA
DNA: TGTGCCAGCAGCCTAACGCGGGGTGGTCTCAAAGAGACCCAGTACTTC
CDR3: CASSLTRGGLKETQYF

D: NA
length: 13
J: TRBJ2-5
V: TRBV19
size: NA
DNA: TGTGCCAGTAGTGAGACTAGCAGGGGGACCCAGTACTTC
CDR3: CASSETSRGTQYF

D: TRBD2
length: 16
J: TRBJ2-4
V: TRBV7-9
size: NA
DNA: TGTGCCAGCAGCTCTTTCGCGACTAGCGGGGGCAACATTCAGTACTTC
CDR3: CASSSFATSGGNIQYF

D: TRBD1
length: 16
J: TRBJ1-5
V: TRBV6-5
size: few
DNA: TGTGCCAGCAGTTCATCCGGGACAGGGTTCAATCAGCCCCAGCATTTT
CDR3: CASSSSGTGFNQPQHF

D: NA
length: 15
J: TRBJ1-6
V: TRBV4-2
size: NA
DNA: TGTGCCAGCAGCCTCGATAGCTCCTATAATTCACCCCTCCACTTT
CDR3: CASSLDSSYNSPLHF

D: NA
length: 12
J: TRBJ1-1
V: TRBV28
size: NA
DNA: TGTGCCAGCGGGGGGACGGGCACTGAAGCTTTCTTT
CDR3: CASGGTGTEAFF

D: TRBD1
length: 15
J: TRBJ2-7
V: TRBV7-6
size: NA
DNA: TGTGCCAGCAGCATTCGACAGGGGAGCTCCTACGAGCAGTACTTC
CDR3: CASSIRQGSSYEQYF

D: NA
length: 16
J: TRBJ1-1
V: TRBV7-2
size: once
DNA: TGTGCCAGCAGCGTCCAGAGTGACAGGACGAACACTGAAGCTTTCTTT
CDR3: CASSVQSDRTNTEAFF

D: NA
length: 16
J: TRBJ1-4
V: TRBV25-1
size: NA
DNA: TGTGCCAGCAGTGATAGGAGGGTTGGTGCTAATGAAAAACTGTTTTTT
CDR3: CASSDRRVGANEKLFF

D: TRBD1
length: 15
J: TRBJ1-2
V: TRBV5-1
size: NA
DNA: TGCGCCAGCAGCTTGCAACAGGGGTTTGGATATGGCTACACCTTC
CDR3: CASSLQQGFGYGYTF

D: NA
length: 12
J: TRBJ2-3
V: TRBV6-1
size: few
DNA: TGTGCCAGCAGTGTTCGGGGAGATACGCAGTATTTT
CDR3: CASSVRGDTQYF

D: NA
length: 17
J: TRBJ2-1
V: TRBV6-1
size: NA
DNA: TGTGCCAGCAGTGAAGTCCCCCTCCACACAAGATACACAGAGCAGTTCTTC
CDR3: CASSEVPLHTRYTEQFF

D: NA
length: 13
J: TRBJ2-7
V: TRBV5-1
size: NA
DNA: TGCGCCAGCAGCTTAGGGGTCAACTACGAGCAGTACTTC
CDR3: CASSLGVNYEQYF

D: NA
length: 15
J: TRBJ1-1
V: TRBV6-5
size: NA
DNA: TGTGCCAGCACCCGGAGCGGGGGCGCACTCACTGAAGCTTTCTTT
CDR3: CASTRSGGALTEAFF

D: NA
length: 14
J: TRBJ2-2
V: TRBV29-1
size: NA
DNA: TGCAGCGTTGAACTGGGGACTCACACCGGGGAGCTGTTTTTT
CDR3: CSVELGTHTGELFF

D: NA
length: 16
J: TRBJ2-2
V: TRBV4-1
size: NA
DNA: TGCGCCAGCGCCTCACGGATGGGCCTGAGAACCGGGGAGCTGTTTTTT
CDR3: CASASRMGLRTGELFF

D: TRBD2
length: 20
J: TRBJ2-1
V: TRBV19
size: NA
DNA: TGTGCCAGTAGTATGTTCTTGAGGGGAAGCGGGAGAGAAGGCTACAATGAGCAGTTCTTC
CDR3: CASSMFLRGSGREGYNEQFF

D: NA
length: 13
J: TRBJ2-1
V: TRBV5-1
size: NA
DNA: TGCGCCAGCAGACCGGGACTTTACAATGAGCAGTTCTTC
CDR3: CASRPGLYNEQFF

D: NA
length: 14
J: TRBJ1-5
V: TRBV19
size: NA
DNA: TGTGCCAGCAGTCTTCAGGTTAGCAATCAGCCCCAGCATTTT
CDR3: CASSLQVSNQPQHF

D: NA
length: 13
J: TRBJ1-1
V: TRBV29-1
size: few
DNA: TGCAGCGTTGTGGGCTTGAGGAACACTGAAGCTTTCTTT
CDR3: CSVVGLRNTEAFF

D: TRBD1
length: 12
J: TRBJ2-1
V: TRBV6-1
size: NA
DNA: TGTGCCAGCAGTGAAGCCAGGGGGCAGGTGTTCTTC
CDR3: CASSEARGQVFF

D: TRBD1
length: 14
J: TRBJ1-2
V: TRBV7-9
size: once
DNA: TGTGCCAGCAGCCCTTGGGACAGGGGATTCGGCTACACCTTC
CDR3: CASSPWDRGFGYTF

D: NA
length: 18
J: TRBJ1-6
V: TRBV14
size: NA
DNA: TGTGCCAGCAGCCAAGAGATTATACAGACAGGTGCCTATTCACCCCTCCACTTT
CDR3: CASSQEIIQTGAYSPLHF

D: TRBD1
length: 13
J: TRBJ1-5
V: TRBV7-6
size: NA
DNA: TGTGCCAGCAGCCCGGGACAGGCTCAGCCCCAGCATTTT
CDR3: CASSPGQAQPQHF

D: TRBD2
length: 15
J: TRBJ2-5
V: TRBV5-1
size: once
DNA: TGCGCCAGCAGCTTAGCGGGGGGAACGTCGGAGACCCAGTACTTC
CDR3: CASSLAGGTSETQYF

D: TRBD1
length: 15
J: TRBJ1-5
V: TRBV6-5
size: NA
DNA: TGTGCCAGCAGACCAGGGACAGGCGCCGATCAGCCCCAGCATTTT
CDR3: CASRPGTGADQPQHF